What follows describes a single T cell receptor (beta chain). The assay was immunoSEQ multiplex PCR, and TCRdb's table has in-frame clones only and misses some. This sample has 12,000 or so clones; about 90% occur once, and the top ten carry about 8%. Looked up from germline, CDR1 is SEHNR and CDR2 is FQNEAQ (reference sequence). The CDR3 is made up of 16 amino acids. V dropped 5 bases and J dropped 5 bases, with 22 bases sitting between them. This specimen belongs to a study of technical replicates of blood from a few donors. This sequence joins TRBV7-9 and TRBJ2-7, with a weak D call TRBD2 (7 bases). The receptor comes from a human donor in good health. Sequenced: PBMCs. CDR3 residues: CASSPPVGGRMNEQYF. CDR3 DNA: TGTGCCAGCAGCCCCCCGGTGGGGGGGCGCATGAACGAGCAGTACTTC.